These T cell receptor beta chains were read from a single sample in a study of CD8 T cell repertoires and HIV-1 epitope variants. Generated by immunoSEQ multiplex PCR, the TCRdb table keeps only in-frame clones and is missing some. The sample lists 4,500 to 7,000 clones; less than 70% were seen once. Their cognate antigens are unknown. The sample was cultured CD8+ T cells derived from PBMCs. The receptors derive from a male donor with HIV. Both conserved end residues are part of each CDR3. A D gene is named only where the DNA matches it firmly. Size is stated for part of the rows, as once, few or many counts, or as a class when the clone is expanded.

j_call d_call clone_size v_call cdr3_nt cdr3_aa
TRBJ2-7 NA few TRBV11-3 TGTGCCAGCAGCTTAGAGCGGAGAGGGGAGCAGTACTTC CASSLERRGEQYF
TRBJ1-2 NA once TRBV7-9 TGTGCCAGCAGCTCCTTGGGACACGACCTTACTAACTATGGCTACACCTTC CASSSLGHDLTNYGYTF
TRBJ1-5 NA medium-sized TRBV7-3 TGTGCCAGCAGCTTAAATGGAGGGTTGCGCAATCAGCCCCAGCATTTT CASSLNGGLRNQPQHF
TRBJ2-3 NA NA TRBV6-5 TGTGCCAGCAGCCCCGGCCGGGGCGAGCAGTATTTT CASSPGRGEQYF
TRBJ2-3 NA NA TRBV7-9 TGTGCCAGCAGCTTAGACACGGCGGGACCTAGCACAGATACGCAGTATTTT CASSLDTAGPSTDTQYF
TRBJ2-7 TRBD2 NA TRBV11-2 TGTGCCAGCAGCTTCGGGGGGAGCCCCTCCTACGAGCAGTACTTC CASSFGGSPSYEQYF
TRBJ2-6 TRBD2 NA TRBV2 TGTGCCAGCAGTGTTGCGGGAGCCCTCTCTGGGGCCAACGTCCTGACTTTC CASSVAGALSGANVLTF
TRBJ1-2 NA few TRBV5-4 TGTGCCAGCAGCTTTCGGGGGGACTATGGCTACACCTTC CASSFRGDYGYTF
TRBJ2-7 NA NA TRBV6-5 TGTGCCAGCAGTACGTTCTCCTACGAGCAGTACTTC CASSTFSYEQYF
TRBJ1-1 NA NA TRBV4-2 TGTGCCAGCAGCCAAGATTTCGCCAACACTGAAGCTTTCTTT CASSQDFANTEAFF
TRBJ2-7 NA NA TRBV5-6 TGTGCCAGCAGCCCGCCGGACACCAACTACGAGCAGTACTTC CASSPPDTNYEQYF
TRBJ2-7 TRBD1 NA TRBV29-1 TGCAGCGTTCCCATCTCCGGGACAGGGGGTTACGAGCAGTACTTC CSVPISGTGGYEQYF
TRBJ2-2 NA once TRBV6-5 TGTGCCAGCAGCCCTCCCGGGTCGAACACCGGGGAGCTGTTTTTT CASSPPGSNTGELFF
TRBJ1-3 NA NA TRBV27 TGTGCCAGCAGGGGAAAAAGCAAGTCCATATATTTT CASRGKSKSIYF
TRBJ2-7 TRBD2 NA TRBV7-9 TGTGCCAGCAGCCCAGGACTAGCGTCGGCCTACGAGCAGTACTTC CASSPGLASAYEQYF
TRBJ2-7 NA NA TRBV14 TGTGCCAGCAGCCAAGGCCCCCTTGACTCCTACGAGCAGTACTTC CASSQGPLDSYEQYF
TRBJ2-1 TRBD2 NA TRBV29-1 TGCAGCGGCCAGGGGTTTCTGGGGCTAGCGGGCTCCTACAATGAGCAGTTCTTC CSGQGFLGLAGSYNEQFF
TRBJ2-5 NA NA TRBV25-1 TGTGCCAGCAGTGAGAGAGGTAGGCCTGGCGATAAAGAGACCCAGTACTTC CASSERGRPGDKETQYF
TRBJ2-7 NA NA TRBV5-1 TGCGCCAGCAGCTTTCTAGCGGACAGCTACGAGCAGTACTTC CASSFLADSYEQYF
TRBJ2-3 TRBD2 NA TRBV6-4 TGTGCCAGCAGTGACGCGACTAGCGGGGGGTCAGATACGCAGTATTTT CASSDATSGGSDTQYF
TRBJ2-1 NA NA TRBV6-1 TGTGCCAGCAAAGGGGACTCCTACAATGAGCAGTTCTTC CASKGDSYNEQFF
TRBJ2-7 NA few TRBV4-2 TGTGCCAGCAGCCAAGATAGGACAGCCTACGAGCAGTACTTC CASSQDRTAYEQYF
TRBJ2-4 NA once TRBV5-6 TGTGCCAGCAACCCCAAAAACAGGGCAAGAGGAGACATTCAGTACTTC CASNPKNRARGDIQYF
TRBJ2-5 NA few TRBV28 TGTGCCAGCACCCCCTTGGGGGAAACGCAAGAGACCCAGTACTTC CASTPLGETQETQYF
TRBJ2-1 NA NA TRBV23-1 TGCGCCAGCAGTCAATCGCCGGAGACTAACTTAATCAACAATGAGCAGTTCTTC CASSQSPETNLINNEQFF
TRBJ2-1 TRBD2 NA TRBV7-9 TGTGCCAGCAGTAGCGAGCGGGGGGCTGGCAATGAGCAGTTCTTC CASSSERGAGNEQFF
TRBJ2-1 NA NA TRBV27 TGTGCCAGCAGTTTAGGTAATGAGCAGTTCTTC CASSLGNEQFF
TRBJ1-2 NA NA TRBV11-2 TGTGCCAGCAGCCAAGGAGAGGATGGGGGCTACACCTTC CASSQGEDGGYTF
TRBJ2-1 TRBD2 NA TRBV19 TGTGCCAGTAGTATACGGTGGAGCGGGAGGGCCGTTAGTGATGAGCAGTTCTTC CASSIRWSGRAVSDEQFF
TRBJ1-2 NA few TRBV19 TGTGCCAGTCAGGCAGCCCACGGAAACTATGGCTACACCTTC CASQAAHGNYGYTF
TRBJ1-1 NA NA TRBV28 TGTGCCAGCAGTTACTCGGGGAACACTGAAGCTTTCTTT CASSYSGNTEAFF
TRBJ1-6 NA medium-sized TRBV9 TGTGCCAGCAGCGTAGGGGAGGCTGGGTATAATTCACCCCTCCACTTT CASSVGEAGYNSPLHF
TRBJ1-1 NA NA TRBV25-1 TGTGCCAGCACCCGGGCCCTACACACTGAAGCTTTCTTT CASTRALHTEAFF
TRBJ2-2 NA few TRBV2 TGTGCCAGCAGTGTGGCAGTAGGGGGTACCAACACCGGGGAGCTGTTTTTT CASSVAVGGTNTGELFF
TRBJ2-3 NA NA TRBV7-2 TGTGCCAGCAGCTCCACCGGAGCGGTTCTTGATACGCAGTATTTT CASSSTGAVLDTQYF
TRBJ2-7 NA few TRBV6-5 TGTGCCAGCAGTTACTCCAGACAGGTCGAGCAGTACTTC CASSYSRQVEQYF
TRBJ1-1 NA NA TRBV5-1 TGCGCCAGCAGCTTGGACCTGGTCGGGGAGCCGAACACTGAAGCTTTCTTT CASSLDLVGEPNTEAFF